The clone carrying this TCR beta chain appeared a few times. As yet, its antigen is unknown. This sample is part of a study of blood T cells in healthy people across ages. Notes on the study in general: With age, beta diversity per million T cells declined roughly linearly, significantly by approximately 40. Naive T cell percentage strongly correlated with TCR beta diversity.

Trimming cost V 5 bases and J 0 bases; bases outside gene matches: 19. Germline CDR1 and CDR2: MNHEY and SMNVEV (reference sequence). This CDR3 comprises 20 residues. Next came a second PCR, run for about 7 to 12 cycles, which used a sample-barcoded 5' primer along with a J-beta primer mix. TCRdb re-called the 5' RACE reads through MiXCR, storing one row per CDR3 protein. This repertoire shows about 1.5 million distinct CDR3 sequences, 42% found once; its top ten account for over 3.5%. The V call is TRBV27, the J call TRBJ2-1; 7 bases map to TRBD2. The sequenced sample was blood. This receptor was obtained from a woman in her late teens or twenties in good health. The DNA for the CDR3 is TGTGCCAGCAGTACAGGCCCCGGCCTAGCGGTAATAAGCTCCTACAATGAGCAGTTCTTC. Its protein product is CASSTGPGLAVISSYNEQFF.